This T cell receptor (beta chain) was sequenced during a study of CD8 T cells in ankylosing spondylitis. 5'-RACE, quantitative and with molecular barcodes, yielded the TCR beta libraries. TCRdb re-analysed the 5' RACE reads in MiXCR, keeping a single row per CDR3 protein. Among 400,000 to 450,000 distinct CDR3 sequences, 17% were seen once, and the ten largest hold 0.85% to 1.3%. In this sample, this clonotype turned up many times. Its antigen is currently unknown. V was pared by 6 bases and J by 1 base, with 7 bases between. Per germline, CDR1 SQVTM and CDR2 ANQGSEA. The CDR3 is made up of 12 amino acids. Study-level points and caveats: Disease-associated clones were reportedly significantly overrepresented in matched ankylosing spondylitis synovial fluid. Several highly homologous variants made up a TCR beta motif, and this motif appeared characteristic of ankylosing spondylitis blood.

Sequencing input: blood, either unsorted or a sorted T cell fraction (not recorded which). The receptor was derived from a male donor with ankylosing spondylitis. The chain has TRBV29-1 and TRBJ1-5; D call uncertain. The DNA for the CDR3 is TGCAGCGTCGGATGGAGCAATCAGCCCCAGCATTTT. Translation: CSVGWSNQPQHF.